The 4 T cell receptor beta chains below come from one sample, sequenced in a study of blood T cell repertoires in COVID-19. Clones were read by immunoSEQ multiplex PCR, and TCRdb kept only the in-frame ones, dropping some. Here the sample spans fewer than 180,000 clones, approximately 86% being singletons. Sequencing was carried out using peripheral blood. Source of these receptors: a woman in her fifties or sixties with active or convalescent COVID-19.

CDR3 loop: CASSMSRGQTQPQHF. CDR3 bases: TGTGCCAGTAGTATGTCCAGGGGGCAAACTCAGCCCCAGCATTTT. The chain employs TRBV19 and TRBJ1-5; 8 positions match TRBD1. The CDR3 sequence is 15 residues long. Germline V lookup: CDR1 LNHDA, CDR2 SQIVND (reference sequence). Trimming at V came to 3 bases and at J to 6 bases, leaving 7 bases not matched to a gene.

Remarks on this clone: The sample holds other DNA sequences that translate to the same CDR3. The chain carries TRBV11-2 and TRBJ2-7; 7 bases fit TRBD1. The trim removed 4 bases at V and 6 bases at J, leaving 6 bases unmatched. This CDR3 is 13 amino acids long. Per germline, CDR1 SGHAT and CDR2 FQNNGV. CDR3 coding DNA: TGTGCCAGCAGCTCCCGACAGGGTTCCGAGCAGTACTTC. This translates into CASSSRQGSEQYF.

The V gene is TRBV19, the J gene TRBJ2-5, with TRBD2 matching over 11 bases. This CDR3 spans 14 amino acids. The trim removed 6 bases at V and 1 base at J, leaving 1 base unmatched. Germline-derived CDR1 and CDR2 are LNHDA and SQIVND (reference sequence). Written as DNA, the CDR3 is TGTGCCAGTAGCGGGACTAGCGGCCAAGAGACCCAGTACTTC. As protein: CASSGTSGQETQYF.

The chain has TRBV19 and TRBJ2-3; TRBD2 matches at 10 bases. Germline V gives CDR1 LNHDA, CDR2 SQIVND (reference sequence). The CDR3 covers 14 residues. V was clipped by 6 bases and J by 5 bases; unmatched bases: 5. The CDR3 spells CASRERGGIDTQYF. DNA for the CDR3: TGTGCCAGTAGAGAGCGGGGGGGAATAGATACGCAGTATTTT. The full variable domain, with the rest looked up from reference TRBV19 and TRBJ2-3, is DGGITQSPKYLFRKEGQNVTLSCEQNLNHDAMYWYRQDPGQGLRLIYYSQIVNDFQKGDIAEGYSVSREKKESFPLTVTSAQKNPTAFYLCASRERGGIDTQYFGPGTRLTVL.